This is a list of T cell receptor beta chains from one sample in a study of cytomegalovirus exposure and HLA in healthy donors. The data were produced by immunoSEQ multiplex PCR, yet TCRdb's version contains in-frame clones alone and is incomplete. The repertoire holds 71,000 or so clones, with around 93% as singletons. Sample: PBMCs. The receptors originated from a woman between 18 and 29 years old in good health and CMV-seronegative. CDR3s include the opening cysteine and the closing phenylalanine or tryptophan. A D gene is named only where the DNA matches it firmly.

15	TRBV5-6	TRBJ1-3	TRBD1	CASSLEGQGEYTIYF	TGTGCCAGCAGCTTGGAGGGACAGGGGGAGTACACCATATATTTT
15	TRBV4-2	TRBJ2-5	-	CASSQDSSPGETQYF	TGTGCCAGCAGCCAAGATTCTAGCCCGGGAGAGACCCAGTACTTC
15	TRBV12-2	TRBJ1-3	-	CASRPSRGKGNTIYF	TGTGCAAGTCGCCCAAGTAGGGGCAAGGGAAACACCATATATTTT
13	TRBV29-1	TRBJ2-2	TRBD1	CSAQTGDTGELFF	TGCAGCGCTCAGACAGGGGATACCGGGGAGCTGTTTTTT
13	TRBV5-1	TRBJ2-2	-	CASSLRNTGELFF	TGCGCCAGCAGCTTGCGGAACACCGGGGAGCTGTTTTTT
14	TRBV18	TRBJ1-2	TRBD1	CASSPGTENYGYTF	TGTGCCAGCTCACCAGGGACAGAGAACTATGGCTACACCTTC
14	TRBV6-4	TRBJ2-7	TRBD2	CASADIAGVSEQYF	TGTGCCAGCGCAGACATAGCGGGAGTGAGCGAGCAGTACTTC
16	TRBV19	TRBJ2-3	TRBD2	CASSMVLAGGADTQYF	TGTGCCAGTAGTATGGTGCTAGCGGGAGGAGCAGATACGCAGTATTTT
14	TRBV30	TRBJ2-5	-	CAWSPQGFQETQYF	TGTGCCTGGTCCCCTCAGGGATTCCAAGAGACCCAGTACTTC
18	TRBV7-2	TRBJ2-2	TRBD2	CASSLVIGTSGSTGELFF	TGTGCCAGCAGCTTAGTCATCGGGACTAGCGGGAGTACCGGGGAGCTGTTTTTT